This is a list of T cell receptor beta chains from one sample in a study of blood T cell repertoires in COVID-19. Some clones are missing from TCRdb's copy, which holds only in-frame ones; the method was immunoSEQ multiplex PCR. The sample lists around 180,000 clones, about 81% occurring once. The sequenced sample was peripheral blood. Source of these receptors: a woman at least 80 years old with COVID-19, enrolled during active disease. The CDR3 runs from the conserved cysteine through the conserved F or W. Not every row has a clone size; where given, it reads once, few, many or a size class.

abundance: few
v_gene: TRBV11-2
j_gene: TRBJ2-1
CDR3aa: CASSVAGGSYNEQFF

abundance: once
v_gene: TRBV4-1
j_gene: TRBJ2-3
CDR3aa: CASRLYTSSDTQYF

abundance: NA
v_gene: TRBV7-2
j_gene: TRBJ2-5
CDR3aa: CASSLARSVQETQYF

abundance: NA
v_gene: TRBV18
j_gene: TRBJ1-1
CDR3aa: CASSYRRGTGAKGAEAFF

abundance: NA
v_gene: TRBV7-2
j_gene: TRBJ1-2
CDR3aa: CASSLEGTYGYTF

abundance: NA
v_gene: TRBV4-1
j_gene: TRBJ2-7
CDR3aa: CASSRLGLATDEQYF

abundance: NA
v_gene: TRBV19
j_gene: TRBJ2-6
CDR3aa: CASSPWPQGITGANVLTF

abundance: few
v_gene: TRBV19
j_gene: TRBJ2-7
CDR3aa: CASSAQRQGRQYF

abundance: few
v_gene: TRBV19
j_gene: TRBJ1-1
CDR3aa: CASSTTGGSYTEAFF

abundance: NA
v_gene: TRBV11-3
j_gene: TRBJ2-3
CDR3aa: CASSSFTSTDTQYF

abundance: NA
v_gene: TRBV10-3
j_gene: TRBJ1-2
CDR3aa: CAISDRGGYTF

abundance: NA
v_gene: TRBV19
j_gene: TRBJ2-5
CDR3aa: CASSMAGTSGGETQYF

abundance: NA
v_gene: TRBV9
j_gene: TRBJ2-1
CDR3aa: CASSVELGVWNEQFF

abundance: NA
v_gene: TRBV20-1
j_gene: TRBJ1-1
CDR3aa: CSASLSPGREAFF

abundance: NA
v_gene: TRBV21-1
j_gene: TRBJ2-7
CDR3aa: CASSKPISRQGPSYEQYF

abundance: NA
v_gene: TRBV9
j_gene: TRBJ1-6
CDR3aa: CASSVEGLAGNSPLHF

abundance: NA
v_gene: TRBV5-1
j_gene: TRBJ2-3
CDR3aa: CASSEGTYTDTQYF

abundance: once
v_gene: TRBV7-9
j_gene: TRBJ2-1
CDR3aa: CASSLVRLAGGYNEQFF

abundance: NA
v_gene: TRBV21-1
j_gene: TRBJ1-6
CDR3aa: CASSKVGCTGPLHF

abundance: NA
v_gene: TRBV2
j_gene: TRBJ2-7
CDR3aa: CASSGRLAGSYEQYF

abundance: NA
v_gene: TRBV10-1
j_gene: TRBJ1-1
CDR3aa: CASSAPRVVLRAFF

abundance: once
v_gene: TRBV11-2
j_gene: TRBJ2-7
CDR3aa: CASSLGGDVQYF

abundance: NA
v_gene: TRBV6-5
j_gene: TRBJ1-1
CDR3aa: CASSLGQGGTRAFF